This T cell receptor beta chain was identified during a study of OX40 agonist ivuxolimab in advanced cancers. Findings of the study overall: Among the nonresponders, some also had low normalized T-cell clonal expansion. At 0.1 to 3.0 mg/kg, CD4+ and CD8+ blood T cells expanded clonally by week 6.

Remarks on this clone: The antigen is unknown.

It was autoimmune disease history or systemic immunosuppression that excluded patients. Data came from immunoSEQ multiplex PCR; TCRdb stores just in-frame clones and leaves some out. The table records 65,000 to 80,000 clones, roughly nine tenths of them present only once. CDR1 is LGHNA, CDR2 YSLEER, per germline. The V gene end was trimmed by 1 base and the J gene end by 0 bases; junction bases not matched to a gene: 6. The CDR3 totals 18 residues. This receptor was obtained from an adult with an advanced solid tumor such as melanoma, head and neck, liver or kidney cancer. The V and J genes are TRBV4-3 and TRBJ2-2; TRBD2 matches 9 bases. The sample here was CD4+ or CD8+ T cells sorted from blood, taken in a trial of the OX40 agonist ivuxolimab. CDR3 nucleotides: TGCGCCAGCAGCCAAGGGGCGACTAGCGGCGCGAACACCGGGGAGCTGTTTTTT. Its protein product is CASSQGATSGANTGELFF.